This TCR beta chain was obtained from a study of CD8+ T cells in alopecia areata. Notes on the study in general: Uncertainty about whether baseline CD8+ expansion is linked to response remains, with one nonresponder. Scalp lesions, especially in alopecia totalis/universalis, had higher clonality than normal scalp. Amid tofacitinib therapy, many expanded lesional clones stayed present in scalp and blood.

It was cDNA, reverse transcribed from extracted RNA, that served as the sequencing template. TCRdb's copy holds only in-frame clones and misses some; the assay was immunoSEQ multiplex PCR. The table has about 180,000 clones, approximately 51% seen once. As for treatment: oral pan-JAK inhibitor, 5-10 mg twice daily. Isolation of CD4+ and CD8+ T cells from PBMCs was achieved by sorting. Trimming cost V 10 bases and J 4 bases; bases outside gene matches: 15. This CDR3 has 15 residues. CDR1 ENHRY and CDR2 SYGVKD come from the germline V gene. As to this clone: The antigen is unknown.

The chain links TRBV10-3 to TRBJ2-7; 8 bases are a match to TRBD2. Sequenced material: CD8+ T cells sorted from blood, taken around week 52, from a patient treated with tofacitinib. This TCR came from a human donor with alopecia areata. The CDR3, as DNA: TGTGCCACCACCCCAACGCTAGCGGGCCAGTACGAGCAGTACTTC. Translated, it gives CATTPTLAGQYEQYF.